The next 5 T cell receptor beta chains were all read from a single sample in a study of read filtering for tumor transcriptome and immune sequencing. From 300 to 400 ng of RNA, a library with molecular barcoded alpha/delta and beta/gamma adaptors was made. TCRdb reprocessed the reads via MiXCR and lists one record per CDR3 protein. The table shows more than 45,000 distinct CDR3 sequences, with 15% to 20% occurring only once. The specimen sequenced was a population of CD138-negative cells sorted from bone marrow. All receptors come from a donor aged 40 or over with multiple myeloma.

In this sample, this clonotype turned up many times. The rearrangement uses TRBV9 and TRBJ2-1, with D maybe TRBD2 (5 bases). CDR3 length equals 15 residues. Trimming took off 2 bases at V and 3 bases at J, with 12 bases between the two ends. Germline CDR1 reads SGDLS; CDR2 reads YYNGEE. CDR3 nucleotide sequence: TGTGCCAGCAGCGTGGGCAGTGGGAGCTACAATGAGCAGTTCTTC. Residues: CASSVGSGSYNEQFF. Variable domain in full (rest from reference TRBV9 and TRBJ2-1): DSGVTQTPKHLITATGQRVTLRCSPRSGDLSVYWYQQSLDQGLQFLIQYYNGEERAKGNILERFSAQQFPDLHSELNLSSLELGDSALYFCASSVGSGSYNEQFFGPGTRLTVL.

This clonotype was detected ten times or more. The rearrangement links TRBV13 to TRBJ2-7; 8 bases match TRBD1. This CDR3 region has 13 residues. CDR1 is PRHDT and CDR2 is FYEKMQ in the germline V gene (reference sequence). Trimming cost V 0 bases and J 5 bases; bases outside gene matches: 0. CDR3 residues: CASSLGQGDEQYF. The CDR3 DNA sequence: TGTGCCAGCAGCTTAGGACAGGGGGACGAGCAGTACTTC.

This clonotype has at least ten counts. Written as DNA, the CDR3 is TGTGCCAGCAGCTCTTCGGACAGGGGGAACACCGGGGAGCTGTTTTTT. Residues: CASSSSDRGNTGELFF. The chain has TRBV11-2 and TRBJ2-2, with TRBD1 matching over 9 bases. Germline assignment: CDR1 SGHAT and CDR2 FQNNGV. There are 16 residues in the CDR3. The V gene end was trimmed by 4 bases and the J gene end by 1 base; junction bases not matched to a gene: 4. Full variable domain (missing parts from reference TRBV11-2 and TRBJ2-2): EAGVAQSPRYKIIEKRQSVAFWCNPISGHATLYWYQQILGQGPKLLIQFQNNGVVDDSQLPKDRFSAERLKGVDSTLKIQPAKLEDSAVYLCASSSSDRGNTGELFFGEGSRLTVL.

This clonotype was observed once. A much larger clonotype is one base distant, so this may be a read error. The chain employs TRBV12-3 or TRBV12-4 and TRBJ1-2; 7 bases are a match to TRBD1. The CDR3 spans 13 residues. The CDR3 is CGSTTEGQRGYTF. DNA of the CDR3: TGTGGCAGCACCACCGAGGGACAGCGGGGCTACACCTTC.

Many counts were recorded for this clonotype. The chain links TRBV11-2 to TRBJ2-7; D is possibly TRBD2 (6 bases). Between the trimmed V and J ends, which lost 5 bases and 2 bases, there was a span of 10 bases. The CDR3 consists of 13 residues. The germline gives CDR1 SGHAT, CDR2 FQNNGV. CDR3 nucleotides: TGTGCCAGCAGCGCCTCGGGGGCCTACGAGCAGTACTTC. This translates into CASSASGAYEQYF.